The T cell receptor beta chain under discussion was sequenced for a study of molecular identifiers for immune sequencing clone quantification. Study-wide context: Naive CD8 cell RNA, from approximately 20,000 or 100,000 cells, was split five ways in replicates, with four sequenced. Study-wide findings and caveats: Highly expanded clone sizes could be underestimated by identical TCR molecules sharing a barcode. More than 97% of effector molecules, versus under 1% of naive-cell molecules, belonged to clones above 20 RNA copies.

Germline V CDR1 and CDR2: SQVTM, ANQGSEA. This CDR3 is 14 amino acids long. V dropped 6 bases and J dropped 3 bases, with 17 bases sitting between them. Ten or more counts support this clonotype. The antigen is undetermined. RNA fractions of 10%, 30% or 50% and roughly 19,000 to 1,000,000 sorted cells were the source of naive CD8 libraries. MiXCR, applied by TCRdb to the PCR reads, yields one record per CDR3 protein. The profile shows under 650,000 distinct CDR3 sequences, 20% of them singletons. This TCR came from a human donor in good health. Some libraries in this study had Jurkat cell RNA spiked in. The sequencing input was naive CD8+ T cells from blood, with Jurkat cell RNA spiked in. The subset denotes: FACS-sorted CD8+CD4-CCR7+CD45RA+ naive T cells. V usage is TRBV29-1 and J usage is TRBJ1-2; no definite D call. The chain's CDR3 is CSVGQFQVDYGYTF. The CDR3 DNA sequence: TGCAGCGTCGGCCAGTTCCAGGTGGACTATGGCTACACCTTC.